This TCR beta chain was profiled in a study of cytomegalovirus exposure and HLA in healthy donors. At the level of the study: One earlier analysis, a look at about 179 million T cells, found some 110 million unique TCR beta sequences.

The PCR made use of 60 Vbeta and 13 Jbeta primers. The repertoire was sequenced with immunoSEQ multiplex PCR; TCRdb's copy has only in-frame clones and lacks some. The sample lists 200,000 to 250,000 clones, around 83% occurring once. The study, taken as a whole, reports: Cytomegalovirus-associated status was assigned to some 180 TCR beta chains. Common viral pathogens were later found to be apparently linked to several of the most significant clusters.

This CDR3 region has 15 residues. V gave up 5 bases and J gave up 4 bases, with 20 bases separating them. Germline V CDR1 and CDR2: GTSNPN, SVGIG (reference sequence). With respect to this clone: Antigen unknown.

The sample consisted of PBMCs. The V call is TRBV30, the J call TRBJ1-1, with D possibly TRBD1 on 6 matching bases. The origin of this receptor is a woman between 40 and 55 years old in good health and CMV-seronegative. The CDR3 DNA follows: TGTGCCTGGGGGAGAAAACAGGGCATGGGCACTGAAGCTTTCTTT. It specifies CAWGRKQGMGTEAFF.